The 10 T cell receptor beta chains reported below all come from one sample, sequenced in a study of CD8+CD57+ T cells in acquired aplastic anemia. Both TCR beta VDJ combination and CDR3 sequence profiling were carried out. Genomic DNA was the template for this profiling. A single record per CDR3 protein comes from TCRdb applying MiXCR to the reads. The data contain about 170,000 distinct CDR3 sequences, about 64% of them seen just once; the ten biggest clones take up about 41%. Specimen: sorted CD4+, CD8+, or CD8+CD57+ T cells (not recorded which) from PBMCs. The receptors shown here come from a human donor in good health.

This clonotype has a handful of counts. V usage is TRBV29-1 and J usage is TRBJ2-7; D perhaps matches TRBD2 (5 bases). The CDR3 is made up of 14 amino acids. Germline loops: CDR1 SQVTM, CDR2 ANQGSEA. Trimming took 0 bases from V and 0 from J, leaving 9 bases between them. This CDR3 reads CSVEDSRGSYEQYF. The CDR3 DNA is TGCAGCGTTGAAGATAGTCGGGGCTCCTACGAGCAGTACTTC.

The rearrangement links TRBV24-1 to TRBJ1-2, with D possibly TRBD1 on 6 matching bases. The CDR3 spans 15 residues. Deletions cut 4 bases from V and 0 bases from J, with 11 bases between. Looked up from germline, CDR1 is KGHDR and CDR2 is SFDVKD. The CDR3 nucleotides read TGTGCCACCAGTGAAGGCGGGGGCTCTAACTATGGCTACACCTTC. Protein sequence: CATSEGGGSNYGYTF.

This clonotype has more than one count but fewer than ten. The V gene is TRBV25-1, the J gene TRBJ2-3, with 8 nucleotides matching TRBD2. Germline values: CDR1 MGHDK, CDR2 SYGVNS. This CDR3 is 16 amino acids long. V trimming: 3 bases; J trimming: 6 bases; junction bases outside the gene matches: 11. In DNA form, the CDR3 reads TGTGCCAGCAGTGACATACCGGGACTAGGAAGGGATACGCAGTATTTT. Translation: CASSDIPGLGRDTQYF.

V and J are TRBV2 and TRBJ1-2; unclear D gene. The V gene's germline CDR1 is SNHLY and CDR2 FYNNEI. There are 13 residues in the CDR3. Trimming left V 3 bases short and J 2 bases short, with 7 bases between. DNA of the CDR3: TGTGCCAGCAGTGATGGCGGGAACTATGGCTACACCTTC. It translates to CASSDGGNYGYTF.

This clonotype turned up a few times. This sequence joins TRBV6-4 and TRBJ2-3; 8 nucleotides align to TRBD2. CDR1 and CDR2 (germline): MRHNA, SNTAGT. V lost 4 bases to trimming and J lost 1 base; unmatched junction nucleotides: 1. This CDR3 contains 14 residues. The CDR3 here is CASSGREGTDTQYF. Written as DNA, the CDR3 is TGTGCCAGCAGTGGGCGGGAGGGCACAGATACGCAGTATTTT.

V gene TRBV10-3 combines with J gene TRBJ2-7, with 14 nucleotides matching TRBD2. V lost 6 bases to trimming and J lost 4 bases; unmatched junction nucleotides: 8. Germline CDR1 and CDR2: ENHRY and SYGVKD. The CDR3 runs 16 residues. The CDR3 protein is CAISTGTSGGRYEQYF. Written as DNA, the CDR3 is TGTGCCATCAGCACGGGGACTAGCGGGGGTCGATACGAGCAGTACTTC.

The chain couples TRBV5-4 to TRBJ1-2; tentative D call: TRBD1 (6 bases). The CDR3 covers 14 residues. Germline values: CDR1 SGHNT, CDR2 YYREEE (reference sequence). V dropped 5 bases and J dropped 4 bases, with 15 bases sitting between them. As DNA, the CDR3 is TGTGCCAGCAGACTTGAGGGGGACGGCTATGGCTACACCTTC. Amino acid sequence: CASRLEGDGYGYTF.

This clonotype occurred many times. CDR3 region: CASSFEDPGGQETQYF. The CDR3 DNA is TGTGCCAGCAGCTTCGAGGACCCCGGAGGGCAAGAGACCCAGTACTTC. This chain joins TRBV11-2 and TRBJ2-5, with a tentative D call TRBD2 (6 bases). The germline V gene has CDR1 SGHAT and CDR2 FQNNGV. The CDR3 is 16 amino acids. Trimming took 3 bases from V and 2 from J, leaving 16 bases between them.

V and J are TRBV7-4 and TRBJ2-1; TRBD2 matches at 7 bases. Per the germline V gene, CDR1 is SGHVT and CDR2 is SQSDAQ. The V gene end was trimmed by 5 bases and the J gene end by 5 bases; junction bases not matched to a gene: 0. This CDR3 spans 12 amino acids. The CDR3 sequence: CASSRGDNEQFF. The CDR3 DNA is TGTGCCAGCAGCCGGGGGGACAATGAGCAGTTCTTC.

The rearrangement uses TRBV20-1 and TRBJ1-2; 7 nucleotides align to TRBD1. The V and J ends lost 6 bases and 7 bases, in that order; junction bases with no gene match: 11. The germline gives CDR1 DFQATT, CDR2 SNEGSKA (reference sequence). The CDR3 length is 13 residues. The DNA of the CDR3 is TGCAGTGCGTCGTCAAAGGGGGCTCTTGGCTACACCTTC. It encodes CSASSKGALGYTF.